This TCR beta chain comes out of a study of T cell repertoires in cytomegalovirus infection. The CDR3 has 17 amino acids. The V and J ends lost 5 bases and 2 bases, in that order; junction bases with no gene match: 9. CDR1 is SGHVS, CDR2 FQNEAQ, per germline. This clonotype was found many times. The target antigen is unknown. One entry per CDR3 protein results from TCRdb running MiXCR on the reads. The sample gives around 140,000 distinct CDR3 sequences, approximately 30% of which show up once; roughly 47% is in the top ten. The sequenced sample was CD8+ T cells from cultured PBMCs, obtained from culture after CMV antigen stimulation. The gene calls are TRBV7-8 and TRBJ2-3, with 11 bases lining up with TRBD2. The source of this sequence is a human donor in good health (CMV status not recorded). Some clones in this sample may be carry-over from other donors' samples. The CDR3 loop is CASSEHRTSGYTDTQYF. CDR3 nucleotide sequence: TGTGCCAGCAGCGAACACAGGACTAGCGGGTACACAGATACGCAGTATTTT.